This TCR beta chain originates from a study of cytomegalovirus exposure and HLA in healthy donors. Of note for this clone: Its cognate antigen is unknown.

PCR primers comprised 60 Vbeta and 13 Jbeta primers. Clones were read by immunoSEQ multiplex PCR, and TCRdb kept only the in-frame ones, dropping some. The table has more than 95,000 clones, approximately 72% seen once. Points from the study as a whole: Cytomegalovirus association was listed for around 170 TCR beta chains.

J lost 3 bases, V lost 3 bases, and 9 bases had no gene match. Germline V gene lookup returns CDR1 KGHSH and CDR2 LQKENI. The CDR3 is 18 residues long. The TCR sequence derives from a man younger than 40 in good health and CMV-seronegative. The genes are TRBV18 and TRBJ2-1; TRBD2 matches at 12 bases. Material: PBMCs. The CDR3: CASSPPLAGGPSYNEQFF. The CDR3 DNA reads TGTGCCAGCTCACCCCCGCTAGCGGGAGGGCCAAGCTACAATGAGCAGTTCTTC.